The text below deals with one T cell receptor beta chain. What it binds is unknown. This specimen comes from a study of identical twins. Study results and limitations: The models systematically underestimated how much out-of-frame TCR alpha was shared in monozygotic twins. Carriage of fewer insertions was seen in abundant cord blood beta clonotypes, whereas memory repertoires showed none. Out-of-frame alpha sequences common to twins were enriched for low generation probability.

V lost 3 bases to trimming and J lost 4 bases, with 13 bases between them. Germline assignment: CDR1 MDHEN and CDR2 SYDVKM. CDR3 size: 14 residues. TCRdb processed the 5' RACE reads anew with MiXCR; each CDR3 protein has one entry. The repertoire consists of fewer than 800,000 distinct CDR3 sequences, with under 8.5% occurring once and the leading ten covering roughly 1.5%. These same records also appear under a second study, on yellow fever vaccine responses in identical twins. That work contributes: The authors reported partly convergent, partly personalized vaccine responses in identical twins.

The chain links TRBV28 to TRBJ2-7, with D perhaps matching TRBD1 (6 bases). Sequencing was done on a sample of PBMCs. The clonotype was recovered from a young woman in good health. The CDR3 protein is CASSFADSRYEQYF. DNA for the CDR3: TGTGCCAGCAGTTTTGCGGACAGTCGGTACGAGCAGTACTTC.